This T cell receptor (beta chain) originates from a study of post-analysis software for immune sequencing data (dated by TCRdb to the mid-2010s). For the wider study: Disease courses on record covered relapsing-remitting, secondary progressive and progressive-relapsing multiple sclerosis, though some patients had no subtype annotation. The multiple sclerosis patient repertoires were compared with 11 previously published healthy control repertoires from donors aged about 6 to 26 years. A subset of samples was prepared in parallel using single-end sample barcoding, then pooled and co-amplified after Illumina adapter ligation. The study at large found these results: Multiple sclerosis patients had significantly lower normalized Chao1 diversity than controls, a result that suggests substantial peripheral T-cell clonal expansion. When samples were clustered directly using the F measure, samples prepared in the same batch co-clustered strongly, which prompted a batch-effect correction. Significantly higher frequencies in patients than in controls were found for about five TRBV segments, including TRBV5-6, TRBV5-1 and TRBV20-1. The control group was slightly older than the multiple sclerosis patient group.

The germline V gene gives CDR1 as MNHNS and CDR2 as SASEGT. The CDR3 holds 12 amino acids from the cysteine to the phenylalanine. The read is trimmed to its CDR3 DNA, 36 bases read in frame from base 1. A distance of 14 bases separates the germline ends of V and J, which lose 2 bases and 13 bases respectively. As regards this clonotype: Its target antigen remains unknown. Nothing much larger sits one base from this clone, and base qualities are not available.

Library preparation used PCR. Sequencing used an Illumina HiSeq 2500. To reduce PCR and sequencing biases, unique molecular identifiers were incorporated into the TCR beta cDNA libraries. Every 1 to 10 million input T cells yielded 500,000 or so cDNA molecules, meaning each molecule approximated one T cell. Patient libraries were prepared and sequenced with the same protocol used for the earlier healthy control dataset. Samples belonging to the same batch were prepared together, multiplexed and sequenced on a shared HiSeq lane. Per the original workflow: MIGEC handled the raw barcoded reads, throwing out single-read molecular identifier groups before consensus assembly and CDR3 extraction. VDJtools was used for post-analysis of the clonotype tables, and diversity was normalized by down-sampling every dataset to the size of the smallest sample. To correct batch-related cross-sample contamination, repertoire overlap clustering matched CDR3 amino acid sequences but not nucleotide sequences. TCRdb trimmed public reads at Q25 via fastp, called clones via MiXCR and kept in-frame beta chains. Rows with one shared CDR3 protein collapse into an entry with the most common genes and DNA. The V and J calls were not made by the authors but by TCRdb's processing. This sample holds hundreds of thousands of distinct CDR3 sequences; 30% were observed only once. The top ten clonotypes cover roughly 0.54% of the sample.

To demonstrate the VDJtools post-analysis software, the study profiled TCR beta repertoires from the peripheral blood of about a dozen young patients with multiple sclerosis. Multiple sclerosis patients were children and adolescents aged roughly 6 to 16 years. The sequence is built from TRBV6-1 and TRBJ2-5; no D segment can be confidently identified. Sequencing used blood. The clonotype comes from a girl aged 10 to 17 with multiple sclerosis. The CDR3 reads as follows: CASSEFGNKPYF. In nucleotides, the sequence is TGTGCCAGCAGTGAATTTGGGAACAAACCGTACTTC.